A selection of T cell receptor beta chains follows, all from one sample in a study of beta chain features in type 1 diabetes. Profiling relied on immunoSEQ multiplex PCR, and the TCRdb table lists in-frame clones only, not all of them. This table holds some 640,000 clones, roughly an eighth found once. Sequenced sample: naive CD4+ T cells from blood. These receptors all come from a man aged 18 to 29 with type 1 diabetes. The CDR3 runs from the conserved cysteine through the conserved F or W. A D gene is named only where the DNA matches it firmly. Size values are once, few and many counts, or a class for expanded clones, and some rows have none.

D gene: TRBD1; V gene: TRBV6-1; J gene: TRBJ1-2; clone size: -; CDR3 DNA: TGTGCCAGCAGGTTCTCAGGGGGCGGCTATGGCTACACCTTC; CDR3 protein: CASRFSGGGYGYTF
D gene: -; V gene: TRBV18; J gene: TRBJ1-1; clone size: -; CDR3 DNA: TGTGCCAGCTCACCCGGGGGGAACACTGAAGCTTTCTTT; CDR3 protein: CASSPGGNTEAFF
D gene: TRBD2; V gene: TRBV30; J gene: TRBJ2-4; clone size: -; CDR3 DNA: TGTGCCTGGAGTCTAGGACTAGCGGGAGGGGACATTCAGTACTTC; CDR3 protein: CAWSLGLAGGDIQYF
D gene: TRBD2; V gene: TRBV12-5; J gene: TRBJ2-1; clone size: few; CDR3 DNA: TGTGCTAGTGGCCCACCCGGGACTAGCGGGAGCTCCTACAATGAGCAGTTCTTC; CDR3 protein: CASGPPGTSGSSYNEQFF
D gene: TRBD1; V gene: TRBV14; J gene: TRBJ1-2; clone size: -; CDR3 DNA: TGTGCCAGCAGCCGCCAACAGGGGAACTATGGCTACACCTTC; CDR3 protein: CASSRQQGNYGYTF
D gene: TRBD1; V gene: TRBV7-9; J gene: TRBJ1-6; clone size: few; CDR3 DNA: TGTGCCAGCAGCCCCGGACAGGGAGCTTCACCCCTCCACTTT; CDR3 protein: CASSPGQGASPLHF
D gene: -; V gene: TRBV7-2; J gene: TRBJ1-1; clone size: few; CDR3 DNA: TGTGCCAGCAGCTTTCAGGGGCTCGGCACTGAAGCTTTCTTT; CDR3 protein: CASSFQGLGTEAFF
D gene: -; V gene: TRBV14; J gene: TRBJ1-6; clone size: -; CDR3 DNA: TGTGCCAGCAGCTTCCAGGCGGTTAATTCACCCCTCCACTTT; CDR3 protein: CASSFQAVNSPLHF
D gene: TRBD1; V gene: TRBV5-1; J gene: TRBJ2-1; clone size: few; CDR3 DNA: TGCGCCAGCAGTGGACAGGATGGAAACAATGAGCAGTTCTTC; CDR3 protein: CASSGQDGNNEQFF
D gene: -; V gene: TRBV15; J gene: TRBJ2-3; clone size: few; CDR3 DNA: TGTGCCACCAGCAGAGGGCCAGATACGCAGTATTTT; CDR3 protein: CATSRGPDTQYF
D gene: -; V gene: TRBV29-1; J gene: TRBJ2-7; clone size: few; CDR3 DNA: TGCAGCGTTAGAAGTGAGGGCGAGCAGTACTTC; CDR3 protein: CSVRSEGEQYF
D gene: -; V gene: TRBV6-5; J gene: TRBJ2-3; clone size: -; CDR3 DNA: TGTGCCAGCAGCCGGGCGGAGGGCACAGATACGCAGTATTTT; CDR3 protein: CASSRAEGTDTQYF
D gene: TRBD1; V gene: TRBV6-6; J gene: TRBJ2-5; clone size: -; CDR3 DNA: TGTGCCACGTGGTGGGGACAGGCCGGCGGAGAGACCCAGTACTTC; CDR3 protein: CATWWGQAGGETQYF
D gene: -; V gene: TRBV29-1; J gene: TRBJ2-5; clone size: few; CDR3 DNA: TGCAGCGTTGATATGAGACGGGCCCAAGAGACCCAGTACTTC; CDR3 protein: CSVDMRRAQETQYF
D gene: -; V gene: TRBV29-1; J gene: TRBJ2-3; clone size: few; CDR3 DNA: TGCAGCTCGGGGCGGCAGGGGACGACAGATACGCAGTATTTT; CDR3 protein: CSSGRQGTTDTQYF
D gene: -; V gene: TRBV5-4; J gene: TRBJ1-1; clone size: -; CDR3 DNA: TGTGCCAGCAGCCTCTGGAGCGGCGCTGAAGCTTTCTTT; CDR3 protein: CASSLWSGAEAFF
D gene: -; V gene: TRBV4-3; J gene: TRBJ2-2; clone size: -; CDR3 DNA: TGCGCCAGCAGCCAAGGCCTCGCTCCCGGGGAGCTGTTTTTT; CDR3 protein: CASSQGLAPGELFF
D gene: TRBD1; V gene: TRBV18; J gene: TRBJ2-1; clone size: -; CDR3 DNA: TGTGCCAGCGAAGGGGGCATAGGCTCCTACAATGAGCAGTTCTTC; CDR3 protein: CASEGGIGSYNEQFF